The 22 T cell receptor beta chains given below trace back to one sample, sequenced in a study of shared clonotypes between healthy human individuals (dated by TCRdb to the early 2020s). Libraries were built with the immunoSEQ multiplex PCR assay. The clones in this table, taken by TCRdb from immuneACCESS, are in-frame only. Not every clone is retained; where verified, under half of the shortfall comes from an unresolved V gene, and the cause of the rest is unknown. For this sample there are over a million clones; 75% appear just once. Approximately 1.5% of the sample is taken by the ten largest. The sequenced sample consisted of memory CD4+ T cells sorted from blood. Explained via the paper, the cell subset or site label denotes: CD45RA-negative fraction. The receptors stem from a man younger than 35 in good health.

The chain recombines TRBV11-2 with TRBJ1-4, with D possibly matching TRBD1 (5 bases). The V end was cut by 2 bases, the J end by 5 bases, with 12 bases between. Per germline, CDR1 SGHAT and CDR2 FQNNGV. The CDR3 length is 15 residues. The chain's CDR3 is CASSLFTGANEKLFF. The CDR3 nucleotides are TGTGCCAGCAGCTTATTCACCGGGGCCAATGAAAAACTGTTTTTT.

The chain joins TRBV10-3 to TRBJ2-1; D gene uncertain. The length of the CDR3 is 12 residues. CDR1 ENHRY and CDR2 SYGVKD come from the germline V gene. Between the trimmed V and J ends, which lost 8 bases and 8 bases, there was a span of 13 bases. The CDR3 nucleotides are TGTGCCATCGGCGACCAACGGGATGAGCAGTTCTTC. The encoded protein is CAIGDQRDEQFF.

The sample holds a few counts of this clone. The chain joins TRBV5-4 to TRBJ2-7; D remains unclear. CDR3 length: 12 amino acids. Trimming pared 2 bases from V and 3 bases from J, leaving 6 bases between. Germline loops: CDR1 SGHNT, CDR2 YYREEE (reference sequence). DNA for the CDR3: TGTGCCAGCAGCTTCAACAGCTACGAGCAGTACTTC. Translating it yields CASSFNSYEQYF.

For the CDR3, the DNA is TGTGCCAGCAGTTTTGGATCAGGGGGCGGCGAGCAGTTCTTC. Residues: CASSFGSGGGEQFF. V usage is TRBV27 and J usage is TRBJ2-1, with TRBD1 identical over 8 bases. From germline, CDR1 is MNHEY and CDR2 SMNVEV (reference sequence). CDR3 length: 14 residues. Trimming took 3 bases from V and 10 from J; bases not matched to a gene: 8.

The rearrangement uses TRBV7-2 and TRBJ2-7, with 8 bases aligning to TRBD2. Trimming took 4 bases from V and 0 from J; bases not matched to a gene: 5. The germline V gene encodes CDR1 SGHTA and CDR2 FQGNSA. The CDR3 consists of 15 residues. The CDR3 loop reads CASSSRTSPSYEQYF. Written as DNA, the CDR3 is TGTGCCAGCAGCTCGAGGACTAGCCCCTCCTACGAGCAGTACTTC.

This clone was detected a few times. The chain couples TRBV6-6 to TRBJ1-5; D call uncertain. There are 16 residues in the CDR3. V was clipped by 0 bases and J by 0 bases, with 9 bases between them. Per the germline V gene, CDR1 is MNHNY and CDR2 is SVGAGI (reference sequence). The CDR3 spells CASSYSAQNSNQPQHF. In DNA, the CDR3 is TGTGCCAGCAGTTACTCGGCCCAGAATAGCAATCAGCCCCAGCATTTT.

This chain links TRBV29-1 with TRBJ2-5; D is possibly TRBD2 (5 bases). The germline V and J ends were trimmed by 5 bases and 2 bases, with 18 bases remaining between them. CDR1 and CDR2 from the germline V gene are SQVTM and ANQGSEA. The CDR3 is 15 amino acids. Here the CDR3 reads CSVQVGAEPQETQYF. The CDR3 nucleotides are TGCAGCGTTCAGGTGGGAGCGGAGCCTCAAGAGACCCAGTACTTC.

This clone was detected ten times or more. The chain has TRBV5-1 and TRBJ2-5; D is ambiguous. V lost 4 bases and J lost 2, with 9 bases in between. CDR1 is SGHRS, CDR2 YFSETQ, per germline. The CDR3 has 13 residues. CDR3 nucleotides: TGCGCCAGCAGCGCCCAATATCAAGAGACCCAGTACTTC. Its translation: CASSAQYQETQYF.

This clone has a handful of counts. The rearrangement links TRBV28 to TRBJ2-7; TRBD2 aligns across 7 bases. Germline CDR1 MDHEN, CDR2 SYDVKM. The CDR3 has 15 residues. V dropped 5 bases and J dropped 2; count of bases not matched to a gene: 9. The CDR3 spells CASSPMASGTYEQYF. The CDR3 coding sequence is TGTGCCAGCAGTCCCATGGCTAGCGGTACCTACGAGCAGTACTTC.

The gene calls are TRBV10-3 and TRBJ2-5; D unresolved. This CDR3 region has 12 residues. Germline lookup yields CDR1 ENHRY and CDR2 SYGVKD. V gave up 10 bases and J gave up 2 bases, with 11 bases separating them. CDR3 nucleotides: TGTGCCACCCGCGGCCAGCAAGAGACCCAGTACTTC. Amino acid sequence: CATRGQQETQYF.

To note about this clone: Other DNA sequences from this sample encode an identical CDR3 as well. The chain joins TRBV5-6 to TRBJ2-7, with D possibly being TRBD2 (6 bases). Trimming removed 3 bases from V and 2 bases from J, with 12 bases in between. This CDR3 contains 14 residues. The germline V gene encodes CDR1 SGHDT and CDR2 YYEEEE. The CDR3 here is CASSSGTPPYEQYF. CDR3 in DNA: TGTGCCAGCAGCTCCGGGACTCCCCCCTACGAGCAGTACTTC.

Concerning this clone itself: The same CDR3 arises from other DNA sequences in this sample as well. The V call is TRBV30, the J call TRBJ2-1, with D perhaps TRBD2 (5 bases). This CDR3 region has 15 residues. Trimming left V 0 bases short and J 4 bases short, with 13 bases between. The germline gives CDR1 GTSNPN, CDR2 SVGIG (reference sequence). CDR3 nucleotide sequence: TGTGCCTGGAGTGTACGGGGTACTCTTTACAATGAGCAGTTCTTC. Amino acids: CAWSVRGTLYNEQFF.

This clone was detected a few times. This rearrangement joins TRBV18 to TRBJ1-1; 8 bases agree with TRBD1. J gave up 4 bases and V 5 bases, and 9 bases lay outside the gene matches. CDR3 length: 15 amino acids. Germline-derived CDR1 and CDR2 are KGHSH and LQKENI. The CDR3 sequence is CASSIQQGAGTEAFF. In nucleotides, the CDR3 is TGTGCCAGCTCAATCCAGCAGGGGGCCGGCACTGAAGCTTTCTTT.

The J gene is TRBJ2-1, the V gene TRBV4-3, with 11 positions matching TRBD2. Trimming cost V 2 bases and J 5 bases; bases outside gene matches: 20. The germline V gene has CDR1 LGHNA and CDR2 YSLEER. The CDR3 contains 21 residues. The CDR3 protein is CASSQNPGTSGSLGRHNEQFF. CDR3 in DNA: TGCGCCAGCAGCCAAAATCCGGGTACTAGCGGGAGTCTGGGGCGGCACAATGAGCAGTTCTTC.

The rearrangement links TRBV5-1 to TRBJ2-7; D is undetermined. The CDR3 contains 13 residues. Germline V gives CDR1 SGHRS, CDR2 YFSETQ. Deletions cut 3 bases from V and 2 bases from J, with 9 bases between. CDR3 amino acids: CASSYPGAYEQYF. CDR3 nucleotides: TGCGCCAGCAGCTACCCAGGAGCCTACGAGCAGTACTTC. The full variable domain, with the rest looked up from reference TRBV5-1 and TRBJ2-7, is KAGVTQTPRYLIKTRGQQVTLSCSPISGHRSVSWYQQTPGQGLQFLFEYFSETQRNKGNFPGRFSGRQFSNSRSEMNVSTLELGDSALYLCASSYPGAYEQYFGPGTRLTVT.

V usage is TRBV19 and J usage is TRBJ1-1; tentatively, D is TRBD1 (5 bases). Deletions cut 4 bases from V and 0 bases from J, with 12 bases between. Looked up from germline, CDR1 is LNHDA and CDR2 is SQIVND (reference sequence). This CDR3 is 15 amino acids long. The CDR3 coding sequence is TGTGCCAGTAGTAATCACGGACACCTGAACACTGAAGCTTTCTTT. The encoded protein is CASSNHGHLNTEAFF.

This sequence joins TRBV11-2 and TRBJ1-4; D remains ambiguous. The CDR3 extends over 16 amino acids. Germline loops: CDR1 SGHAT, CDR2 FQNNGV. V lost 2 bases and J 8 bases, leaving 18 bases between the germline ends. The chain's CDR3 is CASSLSAHREGEKLFF. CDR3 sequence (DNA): TGTGCCAGCAGCTTATCGGCACACCGTGAAGGAGAAAAACTGTTTTTT.

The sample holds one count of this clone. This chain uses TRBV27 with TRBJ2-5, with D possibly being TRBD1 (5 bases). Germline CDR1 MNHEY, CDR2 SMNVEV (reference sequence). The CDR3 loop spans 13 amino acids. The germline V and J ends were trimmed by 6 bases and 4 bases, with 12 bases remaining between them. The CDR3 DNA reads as TGTGCCAGCAGCCCGGCAGGGCCAGAGACCCAGTACTTC. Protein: CASSPAGPETQYF.

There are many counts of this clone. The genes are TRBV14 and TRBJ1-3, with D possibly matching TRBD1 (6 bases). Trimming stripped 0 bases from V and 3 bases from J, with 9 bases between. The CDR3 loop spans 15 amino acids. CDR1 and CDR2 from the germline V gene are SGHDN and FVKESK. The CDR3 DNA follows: TGTGCCAGCAGCCAAGATTGGGGGCTTGGAAACACCATATATTTT. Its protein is CASSQDWGLGNTIYF.

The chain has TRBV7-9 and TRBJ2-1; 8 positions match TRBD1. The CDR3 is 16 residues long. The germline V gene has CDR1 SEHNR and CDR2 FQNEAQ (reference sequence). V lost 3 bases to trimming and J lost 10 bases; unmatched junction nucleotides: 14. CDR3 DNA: TGTGCCAGCAGCTTGGGGACAGGCCGTATTGGGGACGAGCAGTTCTTC. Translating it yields CASSLGTGRIGDEQFF.

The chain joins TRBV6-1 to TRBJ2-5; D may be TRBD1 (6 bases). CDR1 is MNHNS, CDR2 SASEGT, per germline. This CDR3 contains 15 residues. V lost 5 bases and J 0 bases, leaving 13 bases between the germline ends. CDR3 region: CASSLQGWYQETQYF. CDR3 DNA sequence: TGTGCCAGCAGTCTACAGGGATGGTACCAAGAGACCCAGTACTTC.

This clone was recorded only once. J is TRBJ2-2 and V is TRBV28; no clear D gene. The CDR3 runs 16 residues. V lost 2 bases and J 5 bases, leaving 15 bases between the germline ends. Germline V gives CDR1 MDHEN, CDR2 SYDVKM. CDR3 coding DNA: TGTGCCAGCAGTTTAGAAACGGGCAGTGGGACCGGGGAGCTGTTTTTT. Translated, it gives CASSLETGSGTGELFF. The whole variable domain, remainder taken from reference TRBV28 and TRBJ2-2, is DVKVTQSSRYLVKRTGEKVFLECVQDMDHENMFWYRQDPGLGLRLIYFSYDVKMKEKGDIPEGYSVSREKKERFSLILESASTNQTSMYLCASSLETGSGTGELFFGEGSRLTVL.